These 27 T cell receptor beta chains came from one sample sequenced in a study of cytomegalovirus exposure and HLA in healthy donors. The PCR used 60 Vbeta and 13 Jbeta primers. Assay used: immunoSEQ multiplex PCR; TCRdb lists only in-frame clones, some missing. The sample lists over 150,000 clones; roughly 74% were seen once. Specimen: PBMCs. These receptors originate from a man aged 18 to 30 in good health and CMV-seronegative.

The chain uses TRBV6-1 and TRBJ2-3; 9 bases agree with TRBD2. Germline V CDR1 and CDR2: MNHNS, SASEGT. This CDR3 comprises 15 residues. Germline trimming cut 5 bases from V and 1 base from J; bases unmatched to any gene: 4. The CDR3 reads CASSLGGGGTDTQYF. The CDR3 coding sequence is TGTGCCAGCAGTCTAGGCGGGGGGGGCACAGATACGCAGTATTTT.

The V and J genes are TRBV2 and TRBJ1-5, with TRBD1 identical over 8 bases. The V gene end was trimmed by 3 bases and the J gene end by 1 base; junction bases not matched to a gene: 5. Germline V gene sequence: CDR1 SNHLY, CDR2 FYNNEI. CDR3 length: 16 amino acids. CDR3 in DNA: TGTGCCAGCAGTGACTACTGGGACAGGAGCAATCAGCCCCAGCATTTT. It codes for CASSDYWDRSNQPQHF.

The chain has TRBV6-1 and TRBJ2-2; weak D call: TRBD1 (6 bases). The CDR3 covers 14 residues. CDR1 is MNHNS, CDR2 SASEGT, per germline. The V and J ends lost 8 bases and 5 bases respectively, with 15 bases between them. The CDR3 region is CASFPGTLTGELFF. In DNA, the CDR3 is TGTGCCAGCTTCCCCGGGACATTAACCGGGGAGCTGTTTTTT.

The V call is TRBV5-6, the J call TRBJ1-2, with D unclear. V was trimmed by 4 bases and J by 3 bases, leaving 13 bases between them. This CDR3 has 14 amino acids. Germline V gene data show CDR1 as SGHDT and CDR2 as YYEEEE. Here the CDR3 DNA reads TGTGCCAGCAGCCCCCAACCCGGGGACTATGGCTACACCTTC. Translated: CASSPQPGDYGYTF.

CDR3 bases: TGTGCCAGCTCACGCCTCGGCCCGGGGGTCGACACTGAAGCTTTCTTT. As protein: CASSRLGPGVDTEAFF. The chain uses TRBV18 and TRBJ1-1, with D tentatively TRBD1 (5 bases). Germline V gives CDR1 KGHSH, CDR2 LQKENI. CDR3 size: 16 residues. V lost 4 bases and J lost 3, with 18 bases in between.

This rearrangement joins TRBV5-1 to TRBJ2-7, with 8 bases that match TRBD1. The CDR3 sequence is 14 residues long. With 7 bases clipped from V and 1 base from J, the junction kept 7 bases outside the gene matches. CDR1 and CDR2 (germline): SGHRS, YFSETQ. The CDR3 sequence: CASHRDRTSYEQYF. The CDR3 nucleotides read TGCGCCAGCCACCGGGACAGGACTTCCTACGAGCAGTACTTC.

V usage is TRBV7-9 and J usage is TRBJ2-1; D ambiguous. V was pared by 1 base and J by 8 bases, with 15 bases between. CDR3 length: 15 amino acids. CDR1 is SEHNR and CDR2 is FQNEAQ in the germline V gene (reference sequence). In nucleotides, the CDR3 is TGTGCCAGCAGCTTAGTTCCGGAAAGAAGCGATGAGCAGTTCTTC. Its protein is CASSLVPERSDEQFF.

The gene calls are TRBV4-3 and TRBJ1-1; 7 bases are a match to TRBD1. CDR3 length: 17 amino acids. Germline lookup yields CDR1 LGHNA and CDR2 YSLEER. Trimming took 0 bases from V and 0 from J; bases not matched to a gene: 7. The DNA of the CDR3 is TGCGCCAGCAGCCAAGAGAAAGGGACAGCACTGAACACTGAAGCTTTCTTT. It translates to CASSQEKGTALNTEAFF.

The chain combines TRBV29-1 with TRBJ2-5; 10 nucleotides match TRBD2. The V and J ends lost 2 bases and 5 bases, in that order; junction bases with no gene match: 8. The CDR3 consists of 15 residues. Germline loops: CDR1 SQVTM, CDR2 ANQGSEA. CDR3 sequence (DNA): TGCAGCGTTGAAAAGTTAGCGGGGGGTTTTGAGACCCAGTACTTC. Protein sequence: CSVEKLAGGFETQYF.

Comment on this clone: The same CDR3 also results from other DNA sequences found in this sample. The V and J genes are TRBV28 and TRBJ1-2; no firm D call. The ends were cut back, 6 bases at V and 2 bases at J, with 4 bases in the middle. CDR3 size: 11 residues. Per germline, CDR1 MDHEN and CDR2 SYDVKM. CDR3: CASSSNYGYTF. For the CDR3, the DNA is TGTGCCAGCAGCTCCAACTATGGCTACACCTTC.

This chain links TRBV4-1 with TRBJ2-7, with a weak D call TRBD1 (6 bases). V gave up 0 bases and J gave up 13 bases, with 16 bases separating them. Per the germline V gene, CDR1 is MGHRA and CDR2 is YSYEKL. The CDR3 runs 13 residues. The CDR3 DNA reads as TGCGCCAGCAGCCAAGATAAGGGGACATCTACTTACTTC. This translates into CASSQDKGTSTYF.

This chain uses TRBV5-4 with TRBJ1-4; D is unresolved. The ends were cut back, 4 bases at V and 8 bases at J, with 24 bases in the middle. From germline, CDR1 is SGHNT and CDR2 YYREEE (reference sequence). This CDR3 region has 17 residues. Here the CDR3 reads CASSGRTGVGWREKLFF. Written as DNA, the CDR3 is TGTGCCAGCAGCGGAAGAACCGGGGTGGGTTGGCGAGAAAAACTGTTTTTT.

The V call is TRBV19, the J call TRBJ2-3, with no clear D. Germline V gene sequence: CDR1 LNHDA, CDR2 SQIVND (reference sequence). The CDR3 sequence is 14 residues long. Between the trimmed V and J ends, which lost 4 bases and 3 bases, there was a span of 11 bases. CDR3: CASSTPSGTDTQYF. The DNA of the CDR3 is TGTGCCAGTAGTACGCCCTCCGGGACAGATACGCAGTATTTT.

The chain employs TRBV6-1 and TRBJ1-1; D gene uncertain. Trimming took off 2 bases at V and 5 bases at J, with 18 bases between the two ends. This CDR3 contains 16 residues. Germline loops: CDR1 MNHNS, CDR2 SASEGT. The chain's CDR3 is CASSESLGFGRTEAFF. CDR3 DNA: TGTGCCAGCAGTGAATCTCTAGGCTTCGGGAGGACTGAAGCTTTCTTT.

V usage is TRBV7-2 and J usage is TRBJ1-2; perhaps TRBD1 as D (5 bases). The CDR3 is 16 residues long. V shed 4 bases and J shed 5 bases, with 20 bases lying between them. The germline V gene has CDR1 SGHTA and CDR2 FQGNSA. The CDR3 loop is CASSSQVGPGHYGYTF. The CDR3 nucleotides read TGTGCCAGCAGCTCCCAGGTGGGGCCAGGGCATTATGGCTACACCTTC.

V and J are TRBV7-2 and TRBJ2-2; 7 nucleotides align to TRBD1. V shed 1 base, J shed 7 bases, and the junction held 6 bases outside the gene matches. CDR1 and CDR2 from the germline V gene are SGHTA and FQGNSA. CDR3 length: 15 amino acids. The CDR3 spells CASSLERTGHGELFF. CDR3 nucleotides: TGTGCCAGCAGCTTAGAACGGACAGGCCACGGGGAGCTGTTTTTT.

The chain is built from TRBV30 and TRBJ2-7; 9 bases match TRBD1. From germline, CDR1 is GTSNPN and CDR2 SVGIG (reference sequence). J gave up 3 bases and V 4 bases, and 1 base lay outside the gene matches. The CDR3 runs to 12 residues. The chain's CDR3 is CAWTGQGYEQYF. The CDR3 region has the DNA TGTGCCTGGACGGGACAGGGCTACGAGCAGTACTTC.

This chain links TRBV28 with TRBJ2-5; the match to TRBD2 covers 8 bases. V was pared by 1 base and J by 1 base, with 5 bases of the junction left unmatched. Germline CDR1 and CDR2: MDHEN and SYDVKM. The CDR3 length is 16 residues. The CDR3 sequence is CASSLSVAGPQETQYF. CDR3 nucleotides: TGTGCCAGCAGTTTATCGGTAGCGGGGCCCCAAGAGACCCAGTACTTC.

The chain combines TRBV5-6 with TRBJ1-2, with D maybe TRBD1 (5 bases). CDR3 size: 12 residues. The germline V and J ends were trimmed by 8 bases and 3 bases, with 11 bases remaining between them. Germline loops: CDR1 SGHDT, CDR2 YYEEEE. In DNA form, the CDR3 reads TGTGCCAGTTCCGGGGGGGACTATGGCTACACCTTC. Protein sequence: CASSGGDYGYTF.

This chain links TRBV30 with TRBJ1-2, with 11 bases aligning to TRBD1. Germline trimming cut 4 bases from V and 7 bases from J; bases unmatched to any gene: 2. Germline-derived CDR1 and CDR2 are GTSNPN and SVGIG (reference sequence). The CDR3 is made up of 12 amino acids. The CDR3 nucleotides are TGTGCCTGGACCGGGACAGGGGGTGGCTACACCTTC. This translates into CAWTGTGGGYTF.

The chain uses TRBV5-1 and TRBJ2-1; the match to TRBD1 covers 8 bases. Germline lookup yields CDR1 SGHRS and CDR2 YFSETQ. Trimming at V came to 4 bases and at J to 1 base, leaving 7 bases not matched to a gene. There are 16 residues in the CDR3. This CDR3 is CASSVGGQGSYNEQFF. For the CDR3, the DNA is TGCGCCAGCAGCGTAGGTGGACAGGGTTCCTACAATGAGCAGTTCTTC.

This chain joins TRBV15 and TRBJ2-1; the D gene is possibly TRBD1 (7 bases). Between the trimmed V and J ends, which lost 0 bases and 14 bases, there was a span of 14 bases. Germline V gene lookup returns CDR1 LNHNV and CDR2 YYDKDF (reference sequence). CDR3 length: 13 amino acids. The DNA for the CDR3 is TGTGCCACCAGCAGAGAAGGGGGCGGGGAAGAGTTCTTC. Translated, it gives CATSREGGGEEFF.

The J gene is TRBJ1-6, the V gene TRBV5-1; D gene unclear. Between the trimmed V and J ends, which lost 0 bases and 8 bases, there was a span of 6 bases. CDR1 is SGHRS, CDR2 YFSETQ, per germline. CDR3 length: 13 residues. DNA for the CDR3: TGCGCCAGCAGCTTGGTAACGGATTCACCCCTCCACTTT. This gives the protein CASSLVTDSPLHF.

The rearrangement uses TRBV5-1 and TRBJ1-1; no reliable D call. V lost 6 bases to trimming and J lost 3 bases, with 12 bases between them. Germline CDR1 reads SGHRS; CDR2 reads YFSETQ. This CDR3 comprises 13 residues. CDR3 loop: CASKTREDTEAFF. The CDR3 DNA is TGCGCCAGCAAAACTCGGGAAGACACTGAAGCTTTCTTT.

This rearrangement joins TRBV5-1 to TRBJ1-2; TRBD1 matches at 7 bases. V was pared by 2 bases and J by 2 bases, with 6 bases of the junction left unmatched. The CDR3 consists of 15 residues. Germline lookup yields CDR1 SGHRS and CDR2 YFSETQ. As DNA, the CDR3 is TGCGCCAGCAGCTTATCACAGGGGATAAACTATGGCTACACCTTC. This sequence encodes CASSLSQGINYGYTF.

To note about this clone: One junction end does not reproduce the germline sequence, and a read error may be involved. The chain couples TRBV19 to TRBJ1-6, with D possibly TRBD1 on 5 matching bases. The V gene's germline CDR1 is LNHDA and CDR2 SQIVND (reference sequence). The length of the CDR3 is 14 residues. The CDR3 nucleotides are TGTGCCAGTAGTATCTCAGGGTATAACTCACCCCTCCACTTT. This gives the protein CASSISGYNSPLHF.

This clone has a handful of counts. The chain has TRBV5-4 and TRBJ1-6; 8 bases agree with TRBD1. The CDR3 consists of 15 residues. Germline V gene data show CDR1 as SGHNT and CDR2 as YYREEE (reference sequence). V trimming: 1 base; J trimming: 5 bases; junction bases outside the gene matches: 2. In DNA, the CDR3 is TGTGCCAGCAGCTTGACAGGGGGGCATAATTCACCCCTCCACTTT. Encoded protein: CASSLTGGHNSPLHF.